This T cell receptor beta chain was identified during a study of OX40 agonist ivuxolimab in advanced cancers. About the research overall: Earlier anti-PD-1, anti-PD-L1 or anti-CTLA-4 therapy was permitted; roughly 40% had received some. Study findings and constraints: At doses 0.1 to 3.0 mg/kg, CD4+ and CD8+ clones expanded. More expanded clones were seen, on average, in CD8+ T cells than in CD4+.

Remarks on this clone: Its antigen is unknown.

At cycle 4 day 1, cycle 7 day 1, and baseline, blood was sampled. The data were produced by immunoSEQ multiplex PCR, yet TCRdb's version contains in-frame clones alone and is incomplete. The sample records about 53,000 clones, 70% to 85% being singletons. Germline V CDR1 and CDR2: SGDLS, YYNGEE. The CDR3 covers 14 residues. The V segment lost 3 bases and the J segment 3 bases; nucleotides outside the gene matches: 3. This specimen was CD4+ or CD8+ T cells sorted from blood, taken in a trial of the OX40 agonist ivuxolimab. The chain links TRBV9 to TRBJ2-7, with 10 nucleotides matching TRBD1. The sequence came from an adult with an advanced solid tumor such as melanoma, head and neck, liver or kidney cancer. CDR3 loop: CASSDGTGDYEQYF. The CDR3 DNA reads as TGTGCCAGCAGCGATGGGACAGGGGACTACGAGCAGTACTTC.